This is a list of T cell receptor beta chains from one sample in a study of TIL therapy for anti-PD-1-resistant metastatic lung cancer. Sequencing was performed with immunoSEQ multiplex PCR; in TCRdb, only in-frame clones are kept and a portion is missing. The profile covers tens of thousands of clones, with about 73% appearing a single time and under 7.5% taken by the ten largest. This material consisted of blood, taken at baseline. These TCRs come from a person aged 25-85 years with non-small cell lung cancer. Both conserved end residues are part of each CDR3. Fields, in order: CDR3 protein, CDR3 DNA, clone size, J gene, V gene, D gene. The D gene is left open where the match is weak. Clone size is shown for a subset of rows, as once, few, many or a class of expanded clone.

CASSRTEFYGYTF,TGTGCCAGCAGCCGGACAGAATTTTATGGCTACACCTTC,NA,TRBJ1-2,TRBV7-6,NA
CASSYSADAGGYTF,TGTGCCAGCAGTTACTCTGCGGATGCGGGCGGCTACACCTTC,NA,TRBJ1-2,TRBV6-5,NA
CASSFLRGDGSPLHF,TGTGCCAGCAGTTTTCTAAGAGGGGATGGTTCACCCCTCCACTTT,NA,TRBJ1-6,TRBV28,NA
CASSLSVGAYNEQFF,TGTGCCAGCAGCTTATCTGTGGGAGCGTACAATGAGCAGTTCTTC,NA,TRBJ2-1,TRBV7-7,NA
CASSVEVTQSNEKLFF,TGTGCCAGCAGCGTAGAAGTAACGCAGAGTAATGAAAAACTGTTTTTT,few,TRBJ1-4,TRBV9,NA
CASSQYRLALGATPSTDTQYF,TGTGCCAGCAGCCAATACCGACTAGCCCTGGGGGCGACTCCTAGCACAGATACGCAGTATTTT,NA,TRBJ2-3,TRBV4-2,NA
CSVGGLAGTGELFF,TGCAGCGTGGGGGGACTAGCGGGGACCGGGGAGCTGTTTTTT,NA,TRBJ2-2,TRBV29-1,TRBD2
CASMTSRNYGYTF,TGTGCCAGCATGACGTCCAGAAACTATGGCTACACCTTC,NA,TRBJ1-2,TRBV6-1,NA
CASSPGTGVAELFF,TGTGCCAGCAGTCCCGGGACAGGGGTGGCGGAGCTGTTTTTT,few,TRBJ2-2,TRBV9,TRBD1
CASSLLPGYGYTF,TGTGCCAGCAGCTTGCTCCCGGGCTATGGCTACACCTTC,NA,TRBJ1-2,TRBV5-8,NA
CASSPGQTPNYGYTF,TGTGCCAGCAGCCCTGGACAGACACCTAACTATGGCTACACCTTC,NA,TRBJ1-2,TRBV21-1,NA
CASKRQGASTDTQYF,TGTGCCAGCAAGAGACAGGGGGCCAGCACAGATACGCAGTATTTT,few,TRBJ2-3,TRBV2,TRBD1
CASSLPHPSSRGYTF,TGTGCCAGCAGCCTCCCCCATCCCTCATCTAGAGGCTACACCTTC,once,TRBJ1-2,TRBV28,NA
CASEDWGTSGGDYNEQFF,TGTGCCAGCGAAGATTGGGGGACTAGCGGGGGTGATTACAATGAGCAGTTCTTC,NA,TRBJ2-1,TRBV5-6,TRBD2
CASSPRDRVLEQYF,TGTGCCAGCAGTCCGAGGGACAGGGTATTGGAGCAGTACTTC,once,TRBJ2-7,TRBV2,TRBD1
CASSEGPGEQYF,TGTGCCAGCAGTGAGGGACCGGGAGAGCAGTACTTC,NA,TRBJ2-7,TRBV6-1,NA
CASSLAPIMTGGDGYTF,TGCGCCAGCAGCTTGGCGCCCATTATGACAGGAGGCGATGGCTACACCTTC,NA,TRBJ1-2,TRBV5-1,NA
CASTPGSSYNSPLHF,TGTGCCAGCACTCCGGGAAGCTCCTATAATTCACCCCTCCACTTT,NA,TRBJ1-6,TRBV28,NA
CASSSPHRGGQETQYF,TGTGCCAGCAGCTCGCCCCACAGGGGAGGTCAAGAGACCCAGTACTTC,few,TRBJ2-5,TRBV5-6,NA
CASSLDQGRRQYF,TGTGCCAGCAGCTTAGACCAGGGAAGGAGGCAGTACTTC,few,TRBJ2-7,TRBV7-2,NA